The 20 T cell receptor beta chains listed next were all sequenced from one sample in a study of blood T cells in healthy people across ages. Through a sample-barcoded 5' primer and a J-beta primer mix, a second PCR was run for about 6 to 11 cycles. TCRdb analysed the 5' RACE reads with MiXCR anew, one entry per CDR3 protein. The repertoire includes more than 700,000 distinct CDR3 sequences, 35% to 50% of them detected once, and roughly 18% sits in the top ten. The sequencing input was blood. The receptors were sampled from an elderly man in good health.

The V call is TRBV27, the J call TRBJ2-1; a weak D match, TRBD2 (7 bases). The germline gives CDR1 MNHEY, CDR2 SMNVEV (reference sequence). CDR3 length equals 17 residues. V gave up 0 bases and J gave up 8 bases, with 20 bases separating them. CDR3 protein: CASSLSWGGLGNHEQFF. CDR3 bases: TGTGCCAGCAGTTTATCGTGGGGGGGCCTCGGAAACCATGAGCAGTTCTTC.

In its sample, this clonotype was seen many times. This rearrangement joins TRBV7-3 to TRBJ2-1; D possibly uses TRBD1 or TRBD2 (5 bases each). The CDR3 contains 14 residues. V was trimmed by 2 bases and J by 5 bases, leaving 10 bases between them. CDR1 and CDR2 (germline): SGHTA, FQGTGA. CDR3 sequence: CASSLGMGDNEQFF. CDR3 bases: TGTGCCAGCAGCTTAGGGATGGGGGACAATGAGCAGTTCTTC.

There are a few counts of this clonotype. The CDR3 region has the DNA TGCGCCAGCAGCTTGGGCGTGAGGCGGGATACGCAGTATTTT. Amino acid sequence: CASSLGVRRDTQYF. The chain carries TRBV5-1 and TRBJ2-3; D not resolved. CDR3 length: 14 residues. Germline V gene lookup returns CDR1 SGHRS and CDR2 YFSETQ. Trimming took off 0 bases at V and 6 bases at J, with 11 bases between the two ends.

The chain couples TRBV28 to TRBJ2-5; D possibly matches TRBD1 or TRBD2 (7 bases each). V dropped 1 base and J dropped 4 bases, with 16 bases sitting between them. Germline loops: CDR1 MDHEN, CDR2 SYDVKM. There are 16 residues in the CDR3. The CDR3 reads CASSLSRGGSRETQYF. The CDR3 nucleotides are TGTGCCAGCAGTTTATCCAGGGGGGGAAGTCGAGAGACCCAGTACTTC.

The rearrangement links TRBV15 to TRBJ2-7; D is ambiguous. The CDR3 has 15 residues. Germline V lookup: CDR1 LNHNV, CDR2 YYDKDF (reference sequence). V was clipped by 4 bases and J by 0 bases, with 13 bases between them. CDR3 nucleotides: TGTGCCACCAGCAACCCCGGCGGCAACTCCTACGAGCAGTACTTC. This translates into CATSNPGGNSYEQYF.

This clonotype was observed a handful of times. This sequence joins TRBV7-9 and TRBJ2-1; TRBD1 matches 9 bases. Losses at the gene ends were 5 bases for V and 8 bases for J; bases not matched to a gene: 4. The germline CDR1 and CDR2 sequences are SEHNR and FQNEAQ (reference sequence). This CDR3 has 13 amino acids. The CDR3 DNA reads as TGTGCCAGCAGCGGGGGACAGGGCTATGAGCAGTTCTTC. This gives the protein CASSGGQGYEQFF.

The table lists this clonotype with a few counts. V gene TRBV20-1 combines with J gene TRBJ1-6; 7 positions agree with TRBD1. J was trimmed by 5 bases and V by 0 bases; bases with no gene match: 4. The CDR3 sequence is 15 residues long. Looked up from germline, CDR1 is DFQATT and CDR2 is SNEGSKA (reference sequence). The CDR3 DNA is TGCAGTGCTAGAGAACAAGGGACAGATAATTCACCCCTCCACTTT. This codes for CSAREQGTDNSPLHF.

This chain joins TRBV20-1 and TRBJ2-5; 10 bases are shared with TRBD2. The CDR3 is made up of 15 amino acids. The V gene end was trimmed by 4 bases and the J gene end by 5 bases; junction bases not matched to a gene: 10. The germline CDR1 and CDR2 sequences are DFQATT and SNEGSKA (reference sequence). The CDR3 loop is CSAKASGGLAETQYF. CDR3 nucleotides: TGCAGTGCTAAGGCTAGCGGGGGCCTCGCGGAGACCCAGTACTTC.

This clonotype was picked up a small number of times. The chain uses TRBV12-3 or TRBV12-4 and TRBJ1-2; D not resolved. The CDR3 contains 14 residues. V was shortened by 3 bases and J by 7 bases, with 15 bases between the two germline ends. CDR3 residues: CASSLLQRNGGYTF. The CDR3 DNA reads TGTGCCAGCAGTTTGCTTCAGAGGAACGGTGGCTACACCTTC.

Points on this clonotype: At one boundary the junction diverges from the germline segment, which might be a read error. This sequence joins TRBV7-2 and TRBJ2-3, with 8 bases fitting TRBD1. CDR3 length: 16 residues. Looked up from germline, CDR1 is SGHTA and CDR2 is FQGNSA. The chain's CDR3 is CASSEETGAFTDAQYF. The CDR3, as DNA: TGTGCCAGCAGCGAAGAGACAGGGGCCTTCACAGATGCGCAGTATTTT.

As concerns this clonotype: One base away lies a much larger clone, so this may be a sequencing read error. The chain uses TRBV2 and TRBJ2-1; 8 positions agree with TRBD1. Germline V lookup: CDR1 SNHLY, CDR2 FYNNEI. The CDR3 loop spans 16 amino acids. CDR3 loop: CVSSESRGPVGNEQFF. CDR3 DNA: TGTGTCAGCAGTGAATCCAGGGGGCCCGTCGGCAATGAGCAGTTCTTC. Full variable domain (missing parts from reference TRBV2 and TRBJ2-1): EPEVTQTPSHQVTQMGQEVILRCVPISNHLYFYWYRQILGQKVEFLVSFYNNEISEKSEIFDDQFSVERPDGSNFTLKIRSTKLEDSAMYFCVSSESRGPVGNEQFFGPGTRLTVL.

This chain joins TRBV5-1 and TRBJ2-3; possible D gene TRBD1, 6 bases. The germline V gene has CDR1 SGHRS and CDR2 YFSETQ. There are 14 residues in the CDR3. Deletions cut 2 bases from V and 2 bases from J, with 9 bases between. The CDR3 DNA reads TGCGCCAGCAGCTTCCAGGGGTACACAGATACGCAGTATTTT. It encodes CASSFQGYTDTQYF.

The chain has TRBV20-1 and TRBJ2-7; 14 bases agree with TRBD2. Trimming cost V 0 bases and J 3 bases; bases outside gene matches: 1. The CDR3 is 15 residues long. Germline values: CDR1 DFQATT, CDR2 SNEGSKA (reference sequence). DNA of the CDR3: TGCAGTGCTAGAGATGGGACTAGCGGGGGCTACGAGCAGTACTTC. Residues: CSARDGTSGGYEQYF.

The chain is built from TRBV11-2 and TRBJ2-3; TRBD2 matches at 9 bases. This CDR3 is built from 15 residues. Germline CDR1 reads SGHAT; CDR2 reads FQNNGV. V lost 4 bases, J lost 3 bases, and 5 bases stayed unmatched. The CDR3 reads CASSSIAGATDTQYF. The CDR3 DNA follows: TGTGCCAGCAGCTCGATAGCGGGAGCAACAGATACGCAGTATTTT.

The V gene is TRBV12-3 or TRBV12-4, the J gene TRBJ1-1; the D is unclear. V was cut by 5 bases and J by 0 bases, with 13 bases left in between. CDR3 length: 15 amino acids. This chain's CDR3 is CASSLPEVVNTEAFF. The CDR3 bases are TGTGCCAGCAGTCTTCCGGAGGTAGTGAACACTGAAGCTTTCTTT.

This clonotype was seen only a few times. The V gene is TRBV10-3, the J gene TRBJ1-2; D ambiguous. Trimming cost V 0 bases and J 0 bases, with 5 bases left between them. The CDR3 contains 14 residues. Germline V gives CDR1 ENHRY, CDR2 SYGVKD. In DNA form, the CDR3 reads TGTGCCATCAGTGAGTCACACGCTAACTATGGCTACACCTTC. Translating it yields CAISESHANYGYTF.

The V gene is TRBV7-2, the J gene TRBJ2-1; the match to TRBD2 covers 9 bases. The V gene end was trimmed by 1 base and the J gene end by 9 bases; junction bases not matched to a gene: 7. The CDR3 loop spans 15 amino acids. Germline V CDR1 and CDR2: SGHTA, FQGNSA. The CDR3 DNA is TGTGCCAGCAGCTTAGGTGGTAGCGGGAGTACTGAGCAGTTCTTC. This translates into CASSLGGSGSTEQFF.

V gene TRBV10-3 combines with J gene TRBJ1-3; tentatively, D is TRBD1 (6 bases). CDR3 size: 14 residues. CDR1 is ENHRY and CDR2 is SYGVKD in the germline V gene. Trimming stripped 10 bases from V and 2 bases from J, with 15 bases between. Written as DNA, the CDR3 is TGTGCCAGCACGGAGGACAGAGCTGGAAACACCATATATTTT. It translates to CASTEDRAGNTIYF.

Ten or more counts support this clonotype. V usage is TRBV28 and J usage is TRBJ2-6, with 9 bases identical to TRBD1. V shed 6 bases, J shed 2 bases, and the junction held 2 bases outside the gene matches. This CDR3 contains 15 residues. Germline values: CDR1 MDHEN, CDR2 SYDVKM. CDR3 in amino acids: CASRGTGPGANVLTF. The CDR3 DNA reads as TGTGCCAGCAGGGGGACAGGGCCTGGGGCCAACGTCCTGACTTTC.

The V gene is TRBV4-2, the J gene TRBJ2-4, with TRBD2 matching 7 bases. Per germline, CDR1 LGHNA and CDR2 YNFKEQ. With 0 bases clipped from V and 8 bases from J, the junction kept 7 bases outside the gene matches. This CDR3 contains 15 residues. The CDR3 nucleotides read TGTGCCAGCAGCCAAGAGGCCGGGGAGGGAGACATTCAGTACTTC. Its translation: CASSQEAGEGDIQYF.